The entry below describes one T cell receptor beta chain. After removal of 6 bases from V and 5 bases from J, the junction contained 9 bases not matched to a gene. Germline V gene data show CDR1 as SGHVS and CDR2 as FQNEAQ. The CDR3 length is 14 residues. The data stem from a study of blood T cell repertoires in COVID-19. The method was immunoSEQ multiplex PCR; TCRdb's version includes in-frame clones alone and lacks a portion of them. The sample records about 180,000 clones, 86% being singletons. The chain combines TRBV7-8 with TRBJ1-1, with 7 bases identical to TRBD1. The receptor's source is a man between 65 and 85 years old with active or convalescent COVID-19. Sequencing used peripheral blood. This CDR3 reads CASSHGTAKTEAFF. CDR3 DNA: TGTGCCAGCAGTCATGGGACAGCTAAAACTGAAGCTTTCTTT.